This entry features one TCR beta chain sequence. Antigen: not known. The PCR employed 60 Vbeta primers together with 13 Jbeta primers. Sequenced by immunoSEQ multiplex PCR; TCRdb stores in-frame clones only, minus some. The repertoire includes 250,000 or so clones, around nine tenths of them detected once, and around 1.7% sits in the top ten. The data belong to a study of cytomegalovirus exposure and HLA in healthy donors. Notes on the study in general: TCR beta sequences reportedly predicted most subjects' HLA-A and HLA-B alleles accurately. Most CMV-associated TCR beta chains were later found to appear HLA-restricted. Later on, an analysis found that several of the most significant clusters appeared to be linked to common viral pathogens, which included parvovirus B19. A later analysis showed that HLA-associated TCR beta chains had undergone more clonal expansion than equally common others.

The clonotype comes from a girl aged 2-10 years in good health and CMV-seronegative. Sequencing input: PBMCs.

The CDR3 sequence: CASSQTPGTGYGAAKNIQYF. The CDR3 nucleotides are TGCGCCAGCAGCCAAACCCCCGGGACAGGGTACGGGGCAGCCAAAAACATTCAGTACTTC. The J gene is TRBJ2-4, the V gene TRBV4-1; 9 nucleotides match TRBD1. CDR3 size: 20 residues. Germline V gene lookup returns CDR1 MGHRA and CDR2 YSYEKL. Germline trimming cut 2 bases from V and 0 bases from J; bases unmatched to any gene: 14.